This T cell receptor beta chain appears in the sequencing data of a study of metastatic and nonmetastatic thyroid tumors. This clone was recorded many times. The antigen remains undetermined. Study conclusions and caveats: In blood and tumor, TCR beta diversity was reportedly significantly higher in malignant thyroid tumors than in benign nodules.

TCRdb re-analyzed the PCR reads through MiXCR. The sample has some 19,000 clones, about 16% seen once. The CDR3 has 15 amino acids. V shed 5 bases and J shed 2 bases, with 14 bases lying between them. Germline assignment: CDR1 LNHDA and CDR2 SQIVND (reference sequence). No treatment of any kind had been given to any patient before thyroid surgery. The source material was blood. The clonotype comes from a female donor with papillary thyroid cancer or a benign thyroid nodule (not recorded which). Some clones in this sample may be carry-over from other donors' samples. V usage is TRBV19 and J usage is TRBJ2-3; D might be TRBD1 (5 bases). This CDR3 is CASSYRTRITDTQYF. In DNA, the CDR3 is TGTGCCAGTAGTTACCGGACAAGGATCACAGATACGCAGTATTTT.